Below are 30 T cell receptor beta chains sequenced from a single sample in a study of T cells in women clearing cervical HPV infection (dated by TCRdb to between 2017 and 2018). The library came from the immunoSEQ multiplex PCR assay. The source is immuneACCESS, and TCRdb retained only in-frame sequences with V and J called. Part of the clones is not carried over; for the studies checked, unresolved V genes explain less than half of this, and the remainder is unexplained. The table for this sample shows roughly 22,000 clones. The top ten constitute 3% to 4% of the sample. Sample: blood buffy coat. The receptors originated from a woman between 18 and 75 years old with a cervical HPV16 infection that either progressed to CIN3+ or cleared (not recorded which).

Worth noting for this clone: The read terminates 3 residues ahead of where the CDR3 ends, so the germline J gene completes it. This rearrangement joins TRBV11-2 to TRBJ1-1; 9 bases line up with TRBD1. This CDR3 is built from 14 residues. Germline V gene lookup returns CDR1 SGHAT and CDR2 FQNNGV. The V segment lost 1 base and the J segment 5 bases; nucleotides outside the gene matches: 2. The sequenced CDR3 bases are TGTGCCAGCAGCTTAGGGACAGGGGTAACTGAA. Protein sequence: CASSLGTGVTE. The full CDR3 sequence reads CASSLGTGVTEAFF.

As to this clone: The read halts 3 residues ahead of the CDR3 end, with the missing end drawn from the germline J gene. This chain connects TRBV7-9 to TRBJ2-5, with D uncertain. V dropped 5 bases and J dropped 5 bases, with 6 bases sitting between them. Germline CDR1 reads SEHNR; CDR2 reads FQNEAQ (reference sequence). The CDR3 runs to 11 residues. Incomplete CDR3 DNA: TGTGCCAGCAGCCTTTTGGAGACC. Translation gives CASSLLET. The full-length CDR3 reads as CASSLLETQYF.

Of note for this clone: The read halts 3 residues ahead of the CDR3 end, with the missing end drawn from the germline J gene. The rearrangement uses TRBV6-2 or TRBV6-3 and TRBJ2-2; D is ambiguous. The CDR3 sequence is 14 residues long. V lost 4 bases to trimming and J lost 4 bases, with 10 bases between them. Germline V gives CDR1 MNHEY, CDR2 SVGEGT. The CDR3 DNA, read in part, is TGTGCCAGCAGTTCCACTATGAGCACCGGGGAG. It codes for CASSSTMSTGE. In full, the CDR3 is CASSSTMSTGELFF.

Regarding this clone: The read stops 3 residues short of the end of the CDR3; the missing end is completed from the germline J gene. J is TRBJ1-3 and V is TRBV5-1; 7 bases align to TRBD1. V lost 5 bases and J lost 0; bases outside the gene matches: 2. The CDR3 is 14 amino acids. Germline values: CDR1 SGHRS, CDR2 YFSETQ. The CDR3 loop reads CASRGQSSGNTIYF. CDR3 DNA (partial): TGCGCCAGCAGGGGACAGAGCTCTGGAAACACC. Complete variable domain (other parts from reference TRBV5-1 and TRBJ1-3): KAGVTQTPRYLIKTRGQQVTLSCSPISGHRSVSWYQQTPGQGLQFLFEYFSETQRNKGNFPGRFSGRQFSNSRSEMNVSTLELGDSALYLCASRGQSSGNTIYFGEGSWLTVV.

Regarding this clone: The read gets to within 3 residues of the CDR3 end, and the germline J gene fills in the rest. The chain couples TRBV28 to TRBJ2-1, with TRBD1 matching over 11 bases. This CDR3 region has 16 residues. The trim removed 2 bases at V and 6 bases at J, leaving 6 bases unmatched. Per germline, CDR1 MDHEN and CDR2 SYDVKM. CDR3 protein: CASSLRGQGVRNEQFF. The CDR3 bases that were read are TGTGCCAGCAGTTTAAGGGGACAGGGGGTGCGCAATGAG.

For this clone: The CDR3 extends 3 residues past the end of the read, so its final part is completed from the germline J gene. The chain links TRBV5-1 to TRBJ2-1; possible D gene TRBD1, 6 bases. CDR3 length: 17 amino acids. Trimming removed 0 bases at V and 5 bases at J, with 18 bases between. The V gene's germline CDR1 is SGHRS and CDR2 YFSETQ. The CDR3 DNA, read in part, is TGCGCCAGCAGCTTGGAGGGGGACACCATTAATCACAATGAG. Residues: CASSLEGDTINHNE. The CDR3 as a whole reads CASSLEGDTINHNEQFF.

Points on this clone: The read ends 3 residues shy of where the CDR3 ends; the end is completed using the germline J gene. V and J are TRBV6-1 and TRBJ1-5, with D maybe TRBD1 (6 bases). In germline, CDR1 is MNHNS, CDR2 SASEGT. The CDR3 loop spans 15 amino acids. V lost 4 bases and J lost 0, with 10 bases in between. This CDR3 reads CASSAGHDSNQPQHF. CDR3 DNA, as far as it was read: TGTGCCAGCAGTGCGGGACACGATAGCAATCAGCCC.

Comments on this clone: The CDR3 goes on 3 residues after the read ends, and that part is filled in from the germline J gene. The chain uses TRBV7-8 and TRBJ2-1, with D uncertain. This CDR3 comprises 15 residues. Germline CDR1 is SGHVS and CDR2 is FQNEAQ. Trimming removed 4 bases from V and 6 bases from J, with 16 bases in between. The CDR3 is CASSWLKQFGNEQFF. The covered CDR3 bases are TGTGCCAGCAGCTGGTTGAAGCAATTTGGCAATGAG.

About this clone: The read terminates 3 residues ahead of where the CDR3 ends, so the germline J gene completes it. The J gene is TRBJ2-3, the V gene TRBV3-1 (or the pseudogene TRBV3-2); unclear D gene. Germline values: CDR1 LGHDT, CDR2 YNNKEL (reference sequence). The CDR3 totals 13 residues. Trimming took off 1 base at V and 4 bases at J, with 6 bases between the two ends. The covered CDR3 bases are TGTGCCAGCAGCCAAGCCCTCCCAGATACG. Protein sequence: CASSQALPDT. In full, the CDR3 reads CASSQALPDTQYF.

Note on this clone: The read gets to within 3 residues of the CDR3 end, and the germline J gene fills in the rest. This sequence joins TRBV29-1 and TRBJ1-2; perhaps TRBD1 as D (5 bases). The V and J ends lost 6 bases and 1 base respectively, with 21 bases between them. Per germline, CDR1 SQVTM and CDR2 ANQGSEA. The CDR3 covers 16 residues. CDR3 DNA, as far as it was read: TGCAGCGTCTTTCCTAAGGGGATTGGAGGTAACTATGGC. This gives the protein CSVFPKGIGGNYG. The CDR3 in its entirety is CSVFPKGIGGNYGYTF.

With respect to this clone: The sequence runs out 3 residues before the end of the CDR3; the remainder is reconstructed from the germline J gene. The chain has TRBV18 and TRBJ2-6, with 9 nucleotides matching TRBD1. The junction had 12 bases not matched to a gene; V was cut back by 3 bases and J by 0 bases. Germline lookup yields CDR1 KGHSH and CDR2 LQKENI. The CDR3 is 20 amino acids. Incomplete CDR3 DNA: TGTGCCAGCTCACCTCTCCTCGGGCGGGACAGGGACTCTGGGGCCAACGTC. Translating it yields CASSPLLGRDRDSGANV. The whole CDR3 region reads CASSPLLGRDRDSGANVLTF.

The DNA read from the CDR3 is TGTGCCATCAGCGCCCGCGGGCCCTCTGGGGCCAACGTC. Translation: CAISARGPSGANV. The whole CDR3 protein reads CAISARGPSGANVLTF. V usage is TRBV10-3 and J usage is TRBJ2-6, with D perhaps matching TRBD2 (5 bases). The CDR3 extends 3 residues past the end of the read, so its final part is completed from the germline J gene. Per germline, CDR1 ENHRY and CDR2 SYGVKD. Trimming shortened V by 6 bases and J by 0 bases, and 12 bases separated the two germline ends. The CDR3 is made up of 16 amino acids.

By frequency, this clone is medium-sized (0.01 to 0.1%). The sequenced fragment ends 3 residues before the CDR3 boundary, so the rest is inferred from the germline J gene. V and J are TRBV29-1 and TRBJ1-1, with 9 nucleotides matching TRBD1. The CDR3 consists of 11 residues. Per germline, CDR1 SQVTM and CDR2 ANQGSEA. CDR3 DNA (partial): TGCAGCGGTAGGACAGGGGCGATG. This encodes CSGRTGAM. The full CDR3 protein reads CSGRTGAMAFF.

The CDR3 reads CASSLGNGQPNEQYF. The CDR3 DNA, read in part, is TGTGCCAGCAGCTTAGGAAATGGACAGCCCAACGAG. This chain uses TRBV11-3 with TRBJ2-7; D is possibly TRBD1 (6 bases). The missing CDR3 end, 3 residues past where the read stops, is filled in from the germline J gene. The CDR3 runs 15 residues. Germline V CDR1 and CDR2: SGHNT, YENEEA. V gave up 1 base and J gave up 5 bases, with 15 bases separating them.

On this clone: The sequenced fragment ends 3 residues before the CDR3 boundary, so the rest is inferred from the germline J gene. This sequence joins TRBV7-3 and TRBJ2-2; TRBD2 matches 8 bases. V lost 5 bases and J lost 0; bases outside the gene matches: 5. The CDR3 loop spans 16 amino acids. Germline V lookup: CDR1 SGHTA, CDR2 FQGTGA. CDR3 protein: CASSLGLAPNTGELFF. The covered CDR3 bases are TGTGCCAGCAGCCTAGGACTAGCCCCGAACACCGGGGAG.

Concerning this clone itself: The read halts 3 residues ahead of the CDR3 end, with the missing end drawn from the germline J gene. The chain joins TRBV28 to TRBJ1-2, with D perhaps matching TRBD1 (5 bases). Trimming took 10 bases from V and 4 from J, leaving 13 bases between them. CDR1 MDHEN and CDR2 SYDVKM come from the germline V gene. The CDR3 spans 12 residues. The sequenced CDR3 bases are TGTGCCACCTCCGTGCAGGGCTATGGC. It specifies CATSVQGYG. The CDR3 in its entirety is CATSVQGYGYTF.

Concerning this clone itself: The CDR3 is cut off 3 residues early in the read; its end comes from the germline J gene. The V gene is TRBV14, the J gene TRBJ1-1; D may be TRBD1 (5 bases). The CDR3 consists of 15 residues. CDR1 SGHDN and CDR2 FVKESK come from the germline V gene. Trimming left V 4 bases short and J 3 bases short, with 15 bases between. The DNA read from the CDR3 is TGTGCCAGCAGCCCTGTAAGGGGCGCGGACACTGAA. Its translation: CASSPVRGADTE. In full, the CDR3 is CASSPVRGADTEAFF.

As for this clone: The read ends 3 residues early relative to the CDR3; the germline J gene fills the gap. The J gene is TRBJ2-3, the V gene TRBV20-1; D might be TRBD1 (6 bases). Deletions cut 5 bases from V and 5 bases from J, with 14 bases between. This CDR3 region has 13 residues. Germline V gene lookup returns CDR1 DFQATT and CDR2 SNEGSKA (reference sequence). CDR3 bases read: TGCAGTGCTTCCCGGACAGCCCAAGATACG. Residues: CSASRTAQDT. The complete CDR3 sequence is CSASRTAQDTQYF.

About this clone: The CDR3 goes on 3 residues after the read ends, and that part is filled in from the germline J gene. This rearrangement joins TRBV5-4 to TRBJ2-7; TRBD1 matches 10 bases. The CDR3 totals 16 residues. Trimming took 3 bases from V and 3 from J; bases not matched to a gene: 9. Germline V CDR1 and CDR2: SGHNT, YYREEE (reference sequence). CDR3 loop: CASSSYAGTGDYEQYF. The DNA read from the CDR3 is TGTGCCAGCAGCTCCTACGCCGGGACAGGGGACTACGAG.

With respect to this clone: The read halts 3 residues ahead of the CDR3 end, with the missing end drawn from the germline J gene. V gene TRBV7-6 combines with J gene TRBJ1-3; weak D call: TRBD1 (6 bases). The germline V gene has CDR1 SGHVS and CDR2 FNYEAQ. CDR3 size: 14 residues. The V and J ends lost 5 bases and 0 bases respectively, with 8 bases between them. The chain's CDR3 is CASSQGSSGNTIYF. The part of the CDR3 DNA that was read is TGTGCCAGCAGCCAGGGGAGCTCTGGAAACACC.

About this clone: The read finishes 3 residues shy of the CDR3 end, and the germline J gene is used to complete it. V gene TRBV10-3 combines with J gene TRBJ2-2, with 8 bases matching TRBD2. This CDR3 has 15 residues. Trimming removed 6 bases from V and 5 bases from J; junction bases left unmatched: 8. The germline V gene encodes CDR1 ENHRY and CDR2 SYGVKD. CDR3 DNA (partial): TGTGCCATCAGGCCGGGACTAGAGGGTACCGGGGAG. As protein: CAIRPGLEGTGE. The whole CDR3 reads CAIRPGLEGTGELFF.

On this clone itself: The sequence runs out 3 residues before the end of the CDR3; the remainder is reconstructed from the germline J gene. The chain carries TRBV18 and TRBJ2-6; TRBD1 is a possible D gene (6 bases). V was trimmed by 2 bases and J by 4 bases, leaving 12 bases between them. The CDR3 loop spans 16 amino acids. The germline CDR1 and CDR2 sequences are KGHSH and LQKENI. This CDR3 is CASSPSTGTGANVLTF. Incomplete CDR3 DNA: TGTGCCAGCTCACCAAGTACAGGGACCGGGGCCAACGTC.

CDR3 region: CASSGRDRSTDTQYF. The sequenced CDR3 bases are TGTGCCAGCAGTGGCCGGGACAGGTCCACAGATACG. The chain employs TRBV2 and TRBJ2-3, with 8 bases identical to TRBD1. The read halts 3 residues ahead of the CDR3 end, with the missing end drawn from the germline J gene. Germline CDR1 is SNHLY and CDR2 is FYNNEI. With 4 bases clipped from V and 2 bases from J, the junction kept 5 bases outside the gene matches. The CDR3 spans 15 residues.

Notes on this clone: With the read ending 3 residues before the CDR3 end, the germline J gene is used to fill in that end. The chain couples TRBV5-1 to TRBJ2-1; TRBD1 is a possible D gene (6 bases). In germline, CDR1 is SGHRS, CDR2 YFSETQ. The CDR3 length is 15 residues. Trimming stripped 2 bases from V and 6 bases from J, with 15 bases between. Incomplete CDR3 DNA: TGCGCCAGCAGCTTAATGGACAGTTCTACCAATGAG. The encoded protein is CASSLMDSSTNE. The entire CDR3 sequence reads CASSLMDSSTNEQFF.

This CDR3 reads CASSFGDGNTGELFF. The sequenced part of the CDR3 DNA is TGTGCCAGCAGCTTCGGGGATGGAAACACCGGGGAG. This chain connects TRBV7-7 to TRBJ2-2, with D possibly being TRBD2 (5 bases). The sequence runs out 3 residues before the end of the CDR3; the remainder is reconstructed from the germline J gene. Between the trimmed V and J ends, which lost 3 bases and 2 bases, there was a span of 10 bases. Germline loops: CDR1 SSHAT, CDR2 FNYEAQ (reference sequence). This CDR3 spans 15 amino acids.

As for this clone: The read falls 3 residues short of the CDR3 end, and the missing part is taken from the germline J gene. The rearrangement links TRBV20-1 to TRBJ2-1; 12 bases agree with TRBD2. The V segment lost 3 bases and the J segment 2 bases; nucleotides outside the gene matches: 8. Germline assignment: CDR1 DFQATT and CDR2 SNEGSKA (reference sequence). CDR3 length: 17 residues. The sequenced part of the CDR3 DNA is TGCAGTGCTAGCCTCAGACTAGCGGGGGATACCTACAATGAG. It encodes CSASLRLAGDTYNE. The complete CDR3 reads CSASLRLAGDTYNEQFF.

With respect to this clone: The CDR3 goes on 3 residues after the read ends, and that part is filled in from the germline J gene. This chain connects TRBV4-1 to TRBJ1-5, with 8 bases matching TRBD1. The CDR3 is 15 residues long. V shed 1 base, J shed 6 bases, and the junction held 5 bases outside the gene matches. Per germline, CDR1 MGHRA and CDR2 YSYEKL. The CDR3 protein is CASSQVQGVGQPQHF. The covered CDR3 bases are TGCGCCAGCAGCCAAGTACAGGGGGTGGGTCAGCCC.

Concerning this clone: The CDR3 end lies 3 residues beyond the end of the read and is filled in from the germline J gene. The V call is TRBV14, the J call TRBJ1-4; TRBD1 might be the D (6 bases). This CDR3 is 16 amino acids long. Germline CDR1 is SGHDN and CDR2 is FVKESK. V lost 0 bases to trimming and J lost 8 bases, with 16 bases between them. The CDR3 sequence: CASSQDPRGSLEKLFF. The covered CDR3 bases are TGTGCCAGCAGCCAAGATCCAAGGGGGAGTTTAGAAAAA.

Comments on this clone: The read ends 3 residues before the CDR3 terminus; that terminus is restored from the germline J gene. V and J are TRBV20-1 and TRBJ2-3, with D unclear. The CDR3 totals 13 residues. CDR1 is DFQATT and CDR2 is SNEGSKA in the germline V gene (reference sequence). V was shortened by 6 bases and J by 1 base, with 11 bases between the two germline ends. The CDR3 bases that were read are TGCAGTGCCCTACTCCCCGGCACAGATACG. Amino acids: CSALLPGTDT. The whole CDR3 protein is CSALLPGTDTQYF.

Worth noting for this clone: The CDR3 goes on 3 residues after the read ends, and that part is filled in from the germline J gene. J is TRBJ2-1 and V is TRBV7-2, with 10 bases aligning to TRBD2. The germline V gene encodes CDR1 SGHTA and CDR2 FQGNSA. The J segment lost 0 bases and the V segment lost 6 bases, leaving 2 bases of the junction unmatched. The CDR3 consists of 15 residues. CDR3 DNA (partial): TGTGCCAGCAGTCCTAGCGGGAGCTCCTACAATGAG. It specifies CASSPSGSSYNE. The entire CDR3 reads CASSPSGSSYNEQFF.